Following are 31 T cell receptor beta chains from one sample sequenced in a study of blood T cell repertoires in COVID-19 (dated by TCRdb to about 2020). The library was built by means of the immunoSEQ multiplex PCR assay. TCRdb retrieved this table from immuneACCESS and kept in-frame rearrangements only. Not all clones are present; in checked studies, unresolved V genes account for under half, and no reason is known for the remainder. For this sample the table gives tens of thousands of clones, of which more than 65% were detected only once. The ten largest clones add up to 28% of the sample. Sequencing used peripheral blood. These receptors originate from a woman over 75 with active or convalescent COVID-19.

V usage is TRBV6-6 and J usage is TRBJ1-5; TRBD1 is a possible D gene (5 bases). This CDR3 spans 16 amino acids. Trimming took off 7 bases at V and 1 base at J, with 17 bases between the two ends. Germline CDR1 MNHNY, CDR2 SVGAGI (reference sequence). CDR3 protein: CASTDNRGVSNQPQHF. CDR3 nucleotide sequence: TGTGCCAGCACAGATAATCGGGGGGTGAGCAATCAGCCCCAGCATTTT.

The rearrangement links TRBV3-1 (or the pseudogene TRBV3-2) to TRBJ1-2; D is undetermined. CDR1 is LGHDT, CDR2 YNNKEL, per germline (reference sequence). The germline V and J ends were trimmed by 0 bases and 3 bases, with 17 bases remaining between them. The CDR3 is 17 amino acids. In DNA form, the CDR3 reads TGTGCCAGCAGCCAAGACCACCGGGTCTTTCTAGACTATGGCTACACCTTC. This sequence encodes CASSQDHRVFLDYGYTF.

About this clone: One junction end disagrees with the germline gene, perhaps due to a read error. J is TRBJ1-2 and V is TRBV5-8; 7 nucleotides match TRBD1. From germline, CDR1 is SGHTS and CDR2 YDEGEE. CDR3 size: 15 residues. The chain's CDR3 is CASSLDVRQGYGYTF. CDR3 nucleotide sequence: TGTGCCAGCAGTTTGGATGTAAGACAGGGATATGGCTACACCTTC.

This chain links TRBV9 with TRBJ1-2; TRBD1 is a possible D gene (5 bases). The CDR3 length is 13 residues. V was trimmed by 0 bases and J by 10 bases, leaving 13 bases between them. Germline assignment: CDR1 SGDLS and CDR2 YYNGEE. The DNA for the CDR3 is TGTGCCAGCAGCGTAGTTTCGGGGGTGTCCTACACCTTC. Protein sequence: CASSVVSGVSYTF.

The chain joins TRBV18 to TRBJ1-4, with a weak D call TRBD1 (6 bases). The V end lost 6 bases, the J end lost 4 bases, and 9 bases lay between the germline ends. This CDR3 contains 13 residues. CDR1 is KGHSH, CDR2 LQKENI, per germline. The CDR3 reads CASSGTINEKLFF. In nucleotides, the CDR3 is TGTGCCAGCTCCGGGACAATTAATGAAAAACTGTTTTTT.

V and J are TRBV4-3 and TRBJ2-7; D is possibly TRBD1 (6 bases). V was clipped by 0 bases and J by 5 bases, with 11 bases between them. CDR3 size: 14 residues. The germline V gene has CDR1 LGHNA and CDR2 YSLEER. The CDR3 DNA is TGCGCCAGCAGCCAAGATCGAGGGACACACGAGCAGTACTTC. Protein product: CASSQDRGTHEQYF.

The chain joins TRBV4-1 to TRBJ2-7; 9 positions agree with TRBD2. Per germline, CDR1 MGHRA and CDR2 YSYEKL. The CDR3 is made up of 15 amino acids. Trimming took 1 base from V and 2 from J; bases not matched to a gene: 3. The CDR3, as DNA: TGCGCCAGCAGCCAAGTTAGCGGGGGAACCTACGAGCAGTACTTC. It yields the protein CASSQVSGGTYEQYF.

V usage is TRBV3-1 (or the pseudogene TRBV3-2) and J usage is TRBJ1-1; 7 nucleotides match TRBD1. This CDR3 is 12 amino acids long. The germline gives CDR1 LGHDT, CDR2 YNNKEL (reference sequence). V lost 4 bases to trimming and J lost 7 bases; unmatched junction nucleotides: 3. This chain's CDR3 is CASSLDRNEAFF. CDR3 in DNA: TGTGCCAGCAGCCTGGACAGGAATGAAGCTTTCTTT.

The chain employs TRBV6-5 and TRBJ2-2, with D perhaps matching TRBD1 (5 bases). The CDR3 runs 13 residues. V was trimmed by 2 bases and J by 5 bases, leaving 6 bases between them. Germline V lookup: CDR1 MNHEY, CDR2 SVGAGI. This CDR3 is CASSYPGTGELFF. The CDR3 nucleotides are TGTGCCAGCAGTTACCCAGGGACCGGGGAGCTGTTTTTT.

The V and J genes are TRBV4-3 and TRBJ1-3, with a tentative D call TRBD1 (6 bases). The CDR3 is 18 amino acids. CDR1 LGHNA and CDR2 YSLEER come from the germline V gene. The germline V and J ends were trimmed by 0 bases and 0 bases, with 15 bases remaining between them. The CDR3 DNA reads TGCGCCAGCAGCCAAGATGCAGCGACAGGAGTCTCTGGAAACACCATATATTTT. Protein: CASSQDAATGVSGNTIYF.

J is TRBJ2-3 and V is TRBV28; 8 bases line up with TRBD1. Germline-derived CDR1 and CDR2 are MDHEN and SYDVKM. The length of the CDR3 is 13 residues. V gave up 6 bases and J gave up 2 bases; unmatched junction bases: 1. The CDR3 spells CASRTGATDTQYF. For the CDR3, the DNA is TGTGCCAGCAGGACAGGGGCCACAGATACGCAGTATTTT.

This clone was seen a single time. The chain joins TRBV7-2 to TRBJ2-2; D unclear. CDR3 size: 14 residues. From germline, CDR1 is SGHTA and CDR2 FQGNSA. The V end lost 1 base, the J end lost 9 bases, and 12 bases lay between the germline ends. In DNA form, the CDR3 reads TGTGCCAGCAGCTTAGATCCTAGGAATAGGGAGCTGTTTTTT. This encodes CASSLDPRNRELFF. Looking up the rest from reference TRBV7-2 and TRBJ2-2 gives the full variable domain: GAGVSQSPSNKVTEKGKDVELRCDPISGHTALYWYRQSLGQGLEFLIYFQGNSAPDKSGLPSDRFSAERTGGSVSTLTIQRTQQEDSAVYLCASSLDPRNRELFFGEGSRLTVL.

This CDR3 is CASSYSPSGGPTETQYF. CDR3 nucleotide sequence: TGTGCCAGCAGTTACTCGCCTAGCGGGGGACCGACGGAGACCCAGTACTTC. V gene TRBV6-2 or TRBV6-3 combines with J gene TRBJ2-5; 10 bases align to TRBD2. Germline assignment: CDR1 MNHEY and CDR2 SVGEGT. J lost 5 bases, V lost 0 bases, and 9 bases had no gene match. The CDR3 is 17 amino acids.

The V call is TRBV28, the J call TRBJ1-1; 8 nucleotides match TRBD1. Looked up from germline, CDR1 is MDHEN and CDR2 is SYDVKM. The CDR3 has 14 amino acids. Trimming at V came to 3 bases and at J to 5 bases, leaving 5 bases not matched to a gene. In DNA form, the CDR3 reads TGTGCCAGCAGTTTGCCAGGGGGCAATACTGAAGCTTTCTTT. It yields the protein CASSLPGGNTEAFF.

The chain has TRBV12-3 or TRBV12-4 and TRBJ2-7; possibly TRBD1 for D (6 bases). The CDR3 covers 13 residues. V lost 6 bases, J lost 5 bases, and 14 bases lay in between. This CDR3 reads CASSRTGTNEQYF. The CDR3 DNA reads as TGTGCCAGCAGCCGAACAGGGACGAACGAGCAGTACTTC.

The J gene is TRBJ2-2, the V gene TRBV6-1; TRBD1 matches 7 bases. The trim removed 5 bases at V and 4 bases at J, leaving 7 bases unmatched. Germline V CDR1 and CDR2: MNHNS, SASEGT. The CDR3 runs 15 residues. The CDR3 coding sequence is TGTGCCAGCAGTTCACAGGGGTCCGGCACCGGGGAGCTGTTTTTT. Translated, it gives CASSSQGSGTGELFF.

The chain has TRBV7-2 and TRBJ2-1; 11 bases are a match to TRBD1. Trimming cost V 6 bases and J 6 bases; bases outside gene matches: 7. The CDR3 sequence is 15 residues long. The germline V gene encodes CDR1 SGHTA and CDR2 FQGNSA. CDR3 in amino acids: CASRPGTGGRNEQFF. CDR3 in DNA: TGTGCCAGCAGACCCGGGACAGGGGGTCGCAATGAGCAGTTCTTC.

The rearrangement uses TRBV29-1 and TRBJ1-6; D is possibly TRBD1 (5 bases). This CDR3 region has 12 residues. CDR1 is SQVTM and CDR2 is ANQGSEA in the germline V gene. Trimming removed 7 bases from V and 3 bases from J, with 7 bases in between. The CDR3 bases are TGCAGCGATACAGGCTATAATTCACCCCTCCACTTT. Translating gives CSDTGYNSPLHF.

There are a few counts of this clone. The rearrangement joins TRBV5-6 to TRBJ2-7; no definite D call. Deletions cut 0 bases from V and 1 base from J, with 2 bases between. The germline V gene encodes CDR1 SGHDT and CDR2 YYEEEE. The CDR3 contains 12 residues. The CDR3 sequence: CASSLASYEQYF. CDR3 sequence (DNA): TGTGCCAGCAGCTTGGCATCCTACGAGCAGTACTTC.

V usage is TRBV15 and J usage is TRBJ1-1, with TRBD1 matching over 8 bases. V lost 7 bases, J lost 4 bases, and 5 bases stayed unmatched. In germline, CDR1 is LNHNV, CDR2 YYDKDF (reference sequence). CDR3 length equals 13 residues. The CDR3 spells CATTTGVGTEAFF. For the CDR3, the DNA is TGTGCCACCACGACAGGGGTTGGCACTGAAGCTTTCTTT.

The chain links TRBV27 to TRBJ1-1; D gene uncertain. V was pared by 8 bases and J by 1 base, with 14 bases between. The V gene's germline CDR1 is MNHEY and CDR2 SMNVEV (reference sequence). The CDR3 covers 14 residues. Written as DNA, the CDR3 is TGTGCCAGCTCTCTCATCGGGTGGAACACTGAAGCTTTCTTT. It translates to CASSLIGWNTEAFF.

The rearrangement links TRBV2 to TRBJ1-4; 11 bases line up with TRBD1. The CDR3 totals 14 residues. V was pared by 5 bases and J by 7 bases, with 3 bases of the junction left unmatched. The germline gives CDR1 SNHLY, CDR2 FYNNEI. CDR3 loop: CASSSDRGLEKLFF. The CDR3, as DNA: TGTGCCAGCAGTTCGGACAGGGGGCTTGAAAAACTGTTTTTT.

This chain's CDR3 is CASRMGQGDNQPQHF. The CDR3 bases are TGTGCCAGCAGGATGGGACAGGGCGACAATCAGCCCCAGCATTTT. The rearrangement uses TRBV6-5 and TRBJ1-5; 9 bases line up with TRBD1. The CDR3 length is 15 residues. The V gene's germline CDR1 is MNHEY and CDR2 SVGAGI. Unmatched junction bases numbered 6, after V lost 6 bases and J lost 3 bases.

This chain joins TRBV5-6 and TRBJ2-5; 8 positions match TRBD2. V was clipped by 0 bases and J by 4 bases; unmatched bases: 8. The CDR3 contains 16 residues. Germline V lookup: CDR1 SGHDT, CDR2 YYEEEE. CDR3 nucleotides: TGTGCCAGCAGCTTGGGATCGTGGGGACTAGTAGAGACCCAGTACTTC. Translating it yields CASSLGSWGLVETQYF.

The CDR3 bases are TGTGCCAGCAGCTCGACCAAAAAAACAGGAGATAGCAATCAGCCCCAGCATTTT. This encodes CASSSTKKTGDSNQPQHF. V gene TRBV7-8 combines with J gene TRBJ1-5; D may be TRBD1 (5 bases). This CDR3 is built from 18 residues. The V gene's germline CDR1 is SGHVS and CDR2 FQNEAQ. Trimming removed 4 bases from V and 0 bases from J, with 19 bases in between.

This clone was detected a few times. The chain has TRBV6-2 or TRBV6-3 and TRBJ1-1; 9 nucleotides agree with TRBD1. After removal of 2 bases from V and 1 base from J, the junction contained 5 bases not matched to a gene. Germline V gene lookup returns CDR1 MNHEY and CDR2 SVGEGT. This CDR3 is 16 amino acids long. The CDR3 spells CASSYRTGAWNTEAFF. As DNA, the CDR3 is TGTGCCAGCAGTTACAGGACAGGGGCTTGGAACACTGAAGCTTTCTTT.

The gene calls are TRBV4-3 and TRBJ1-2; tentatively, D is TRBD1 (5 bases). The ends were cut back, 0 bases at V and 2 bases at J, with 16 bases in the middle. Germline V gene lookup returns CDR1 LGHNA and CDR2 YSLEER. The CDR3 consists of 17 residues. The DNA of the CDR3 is TGCGCCAGCAGCCAAGACCCAGCAGGGCAGTTGAACTATGGCTACACCTTC. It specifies CASSQDPAGQLNYGYTF.

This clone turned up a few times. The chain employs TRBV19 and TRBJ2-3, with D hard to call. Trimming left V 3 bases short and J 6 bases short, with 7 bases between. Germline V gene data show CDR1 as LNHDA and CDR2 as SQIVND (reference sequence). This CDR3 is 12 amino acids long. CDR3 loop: CASSISWDTQYF. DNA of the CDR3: TGTGCCAGTAGTATTAGCTGGGATACGCAGTATTTT.

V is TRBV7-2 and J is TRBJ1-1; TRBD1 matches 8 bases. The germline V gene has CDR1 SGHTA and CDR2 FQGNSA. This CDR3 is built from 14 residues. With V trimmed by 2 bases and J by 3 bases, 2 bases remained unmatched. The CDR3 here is CASSLTTGDTEAFF. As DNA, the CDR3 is TGTGCCAGCAGCTTAACGACAGGGGACACTGAAGCTTTCTTT. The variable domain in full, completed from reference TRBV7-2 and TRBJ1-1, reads GAGVSQSPSNKVTEKGKDVELRCDPISGHTALYWYRQSLGQGLEFLIYFQGNSAPDKSGLPSDRFSAERTGGSVSTLTIQRTQQEDSAVYLCASSLTTGDTEAFFGQGTRLTVV.

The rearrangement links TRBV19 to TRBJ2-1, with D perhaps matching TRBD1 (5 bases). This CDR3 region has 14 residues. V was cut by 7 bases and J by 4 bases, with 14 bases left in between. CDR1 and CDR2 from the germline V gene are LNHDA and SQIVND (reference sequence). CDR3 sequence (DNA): TGTGCCAGTAAACTTGACAGCGATTACAATGAGCAGTTCTTC. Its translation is CASKLDSDYNEQFF.

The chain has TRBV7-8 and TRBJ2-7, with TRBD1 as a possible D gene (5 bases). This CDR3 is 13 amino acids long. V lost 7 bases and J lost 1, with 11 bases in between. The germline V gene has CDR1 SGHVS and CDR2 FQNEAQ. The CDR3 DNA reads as TGTGCCAGCAACTCCAGGGAATCCTACGAGCAGTACTTC. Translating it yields CASNSRESYEQYF.